These 25 T cell receptor beta chains were sequenced from one sample in a study of human T cells and chemical hapten exposure. TCRdb passed the RACE reads through MiXCR, listing each CDR3 protein once. The sample yields tens of thousands of distinct CDR3 sequences, roughly 9.8% seen once. The time point denotes: patch test 1, 2 weeks after DPC sensitization. Regarding treatment: therapeutic diphenylcyclopropenone sensitization with weekly scalp DPC. Sequencing was performed on whole blood, taken in connection with sensitization to the hapten diphenylcyclopropenone (DPC). The receptors were gathered from a woman in her thirties or forties with alopecia areata. Some clones in this sample may be carry-over from other donors' samples.

V and J are TRBV2 and TRBJ1-1; possibly TRBD1 for D (6 bases). V lost 4 bases to trimming and J lost 8 bases, with 17 bases between them. The germline V gene encodes CDR1 SNHLY and CDR2 FYNNEI. This CDR3 is 14 amino acids long. The CDR3 DNA is TGTGCCAGCAGTGGTCGAAACAGGGCCTGGGAAGCTTTCTTT. Translating gives CASSGRNRAWEAFF.

This chain connects TRBV7-2 to TRBJ2-3; D not resolved. From germline, CDR1 is SGHTA and CDR2 FQGNSA. The CDR3 totals 14 residues. With 3 bases removed from V and 11 bases from J, the gap between germline ends came to 18 bases. The CDR3 reads CASSFDGPFGMQYF. The CDR3 coding sequence is TGTGCCAGCAGCTTTGATGGACCCTTCGGTATGCAGTATTTT.

There are many counts of this clonotype. This chain links TRBV28 with TRBJ1-2; D gene uncertain. Trimming took 6 bases from V and 0 from J, leaving 11 bases between them. This CDR3 is built from 14 residues. Germline V lookup: CDR1 MDHEN, CDR2 SYDVKM. CDR3: CASSLGLSNYGYTF. In nucleotides, the CDR3 is TGTGCCAGCAGCCTGGGATTATCTAACTATGGCTACACCTTC.

This clonotype was detected many times. The V gene is TRBV7-6, the J gene TRBJ2-5, with D tentatively TRBD1 (6 bases). Looked up from germline, CDR1 is SGHVS and CDR2 is FNYEAQ. This CDR3 is 13 amino acids long. V was shortened by 3 bases and J by 5 bases, with 10 bases between the two germline ends. The CDR3 protein is CASSFTGLETQYF. The DNA for the CDR3 is TGTGCCAGCAGCTTCACAGGGCTGGAGACCCAGTACTTC.

Comment on this clonotype: With a much larger clone just one base away, this may be a read error. The rearrangement joins TRBV12-3 or TRBV12-4 to TRBJ1-2; unclear D gene. This CDR3 is built from 13 residues. The CDR3, as DNA: TGTGCCAGCATCCCCCCAGGAGACGATGGCTGCACCTTC. It codes for CASIPPGDDGCTF.

This clonotype was seen a few times. This chain's CDR3 is CSAETRQGTLFNEQFF. Here the CDR3 DNA reads TGCAGCGCCGAGACGAGACAGGGCACCCTCTTCAATGAGCAGTTCTTC. The chain carries TRBV29-1 and TRBJ2-1; 7 bases are a match to TRBD1. J lost 6 bases, V lost 7 bases, and 18 bases had no gene match. CDR3 size: 16 residues. Germline-derived CDR1 and CDR2 are SQVTM and ANQGSEA.

This clonotype was counted many times. The J gene is TRBJ1-1, the V gene TRBV27; unclear D gene. Germline CDR1 is MNHEY and CDR2 is SMNVEV (reference sequence). Between the trimmed V and J ends, which lost 4 bases and 6 bases, there was a span of 9 bases. This CDR3 comprises 12 residues. CDR3 nucleotides: TGTGCCAGCAGTTCCCCTAGCGCTGAAGCTTTCTTT. Amino acid sequence: CASSSPSAEAFF.

This clonotype occurred a few times. Here the CDR3 reads CASSLAPGGGETQYF. For the CDR3, the DNA is TGCGCCAGCAGCTTGGCCCCAGGGGGGGGAGAGACCCAGTACTTC. The chain employs TRBV5-1 and TRBJ2-5; the D call may be TRBD1 or TRBD2 (7 bases each). V was cut by 0 bases and J by 4 bases, with 13 bases left in between. The CDR3 consists of 15 residues. Germline V gene lookup returns CDR1 SGHRS and CDR2 YFSETQ.

At least ten counts were recorded for this clonotype. The chain links TRBV5-1 to TRBJ1-2; D is undetermined. Trimming pared 0 bases from V and 4 bases from J, leaving 7 bases between. This CDR3 is built from 13 residues. The germline CDR1 and CDR2 sequences are SGHRS and YFSETQ. DNA of the CDR3: TGCGCCAGCAGCTTGGCGGCTGCCTATGGCTACACCTTC. Translated: CASSLAAAYGYTF.

This clonotype was observed many times. V usage is TRBV20-1 and J usage is TRBJ1-2; a possible D gene is TRBD1 (6 bases). CDR1 is DFQATT, CDR2 SNEGSKA, per germline (reference sequence). This CDR3 spans 12 amino acids. Trimming cost V 5 bases and J 8 bases, with 15 bases left between them. The CDR3 loop is CSAHWTARGYTF. CDR3 DNA sequence: TGCAGTGCTCACTGGACAGCCCGCGGCTACACCTTC.

This clonotype has only a few counts. The chain combines TRBV9 with TRBJ1-3; 7 bases are shared with TRBD1. This CDR3 has 15 residues. Germline lookup yields CDR1 SGDLS and CDR2 YYNGEE. Trimming removed 3 bases from V and 0 bases from J; junction bases left unmatched: 3. In nucleotides, the CDR3 is TGTGCCAGCAGCGGAGGGACAGCCTCTGGAAACACCATATATTTT. Its protein product is CASSGGTASGNTIYF.

The table lists this clonotype with many counts. The CDR3 DNA is TGCAGTGCTAGGAAGGGTCAGGGGAGAAACACCATATATTTT. Its protein is CSARKGQGRNTIYF. V and J are TRBV20-1 and TRBJ1-3; D may be TRBD1 (6 bases). Per the germline V gene, CDR1 is DFQATT and CDR2 is SNEGSKA (reference sequence). With 3 bases removed from V and 5 bases from J, the gap between germline ends came to 14 bases. CDR3 size: 14 residues.

The table lists this clonotype with a few counts. CDR3 amino acids: CSVGPTGADTQYF. The CDR3 DNA sequence: TGCAGCGTTGGTCCGACAGGGGCCGATACGCAGTATTTT. The gene calls are TRBV29-1 and TRBJ2-3, with 8 bases lining up with TRBD1. The CDR3 sequence is 13 residues long. CDR1 is SQVTM and CDR2 is ANQGSEA in the germline V gene. The ends lost 4 bases at V and 6 bases at J; junction bases unmatched: 6.

V usage is TRBV28 and J usage is TRBJ1-3, with D perhaps matching TRBD1 (6 bases). Trimming cost V 4 bases and J 0 bases, with 13 bases left between them. Germline CDR1 reads MDHEN; CDR2 reads SYDVKM. The CDR3 consists of 16 residues. In nucleotides, the CDR3 is TGTGCCAGCAGTTCTCCCGGGGGGCGCTCTGGAAACACCATATATTTT. Its translation is CASSSPGGRSGNTIYF. The full variable domain, in which reference TRBV28 and TRBJ1-3 provide the parts outside the CDR3, is DVKVTQSSRYLVKRTGEKVFLECVQDMDHENMFWYRQDPGLGLRLIYFSYDVKMKEKGDIPEGYSVSREKKERFSLILESASTNQTSMYLCASSSPGGRSGNTIYFGEGSWLTVV.

Comment on this clonotype: A single base separates this from a much larger clone, so it may be a read error. This chain uses TRBV20-1 with TRBJ1-5; a possible D gene is TRBD1 (5 bases). In germline, CDR1 is DFQATT, CDR2 SNEGSKA (reference sequence). Trimming shortened V by 0 bases and J by 6 bases, and 18 bases separated the two germline ends. The CDR3 sequence is 16 residues long. The CDR3 is CSAREGGFGGSQPQHF. Here the CDR3 DNA reads TGCAGTGCTAGAGAGGGGGGTTTTGGAGGCAGTCAGCCCCAGCATTTT.

In this sample, this clonotype turned up many times. The gene calls are TRBV15 and TRBJ2-7; TRBD2 agrees at 8 bases. This CDR3 region has 17 residues. Germline CDR1 reads LNHNV; CDR2 reads YYDKDF (reference sequence). V was pared by 1 base and J by 4 bases, with 12 bases of the junction left unmatched. CDR3 residues: CATSRGKQRGTSYEQYF. For the CDR3, the DNA is TGTGCCACCAGCAGAGGAAAGCAGCGGGGGACAAGTTACGAGCAGTACTTC.

Many counts were recorded for this clonotype. This rearrangement joins TRBV4-3 to TRBJ2-1, with 9 bases that match TRBD2. This CDR3 is built from 14 residues. The V gene end was trimmed by 0 bases and the J gene end by 14 bases; junction bases not matched to a gene: 8. Germline CDR1 LGHNA, CDR2 YSLEER. CDR3 amino acids: CASSQDRAGGPEFF. CDR3 DNA: TGCGCCAGCAGCCAAGATCGGGCGGGGGGGCCGGAGTTCTTC.

This clonotype was counted ten times or more. An end of the junction does not agree with germline; a read error may underlie this. The rearrangement uses TRBV4-2 and TRBJ2-5, with TRBD2 matching over 15 bases. This CDR3 spans 19 amino acids. The germline V gene has CDR1 LGHNA and CDR2 YNFKEQ. CDR3 sequence: CASSQDFGGLAGGQEAQYF. As DNA, the CDR3 is TGTGCCAGCAGCCAAGATTTCGGGGGACTAGCGGGGGGCCAAGAGGCCCAGTACTTC.

In its sample, this clonotype was seen many times. The V gene is TRBV2, the J gene TRBJ2-7, with 7 nucleotides matching TRBD1. Germline V gives CDR1 SNHLY, CDR2 FYNNEI. J lost 2 bases, V lost 7 bases, and 17 bases had no gene match. This CDR3 has 17 residues. The CDR3 DNA sequence: TGTGCCAGCAACCCCATAGGGACAGAAAGGGGAACCTACGAGCAGTACTTC. Its translation: CASNPIGTERGTYEQYF.

This clonotype was observed many times. The rearrangement uses TRBV7-8 and TRBJ2-1; D could derive from TRBD1 or TRBD2 (5 bases each). Trimming shortened V by 2 bases and J by 10 bases, and 18 bases separated the two germline ends. The germline gives CDR1 SGHVS, CDR2 FQNEAQ. CDR3 size: 15 residues. In DNA, the CDR3 is TGTGCCAGCAGCTTATTCCTTGGGGGAAAGGCGGAGCAGTTCTTC. It specifies CASSLFLGGKAEQFF.

This chain connects TRBV4-3 to TRBJ2-5; D remains ambiguous. The CDR3 consists of 14 residues. CDR1 and CDR2 from the germline V gene are LGHNA and YSLEER. V was cut by 1 base and J by 1 base, with 7 bases left in between. The CDR3 DNA sequence: TGCGCCAGCAGCCAAGTTCCCGGCCAAGAGACCCAGTACTTC. This encodes CASSQVPGQETQYF.

This clonotype was detected ten times or more. V is TRBV19 and J is TRBJ2-1; TRBD2 aligns across 7 bases. V lost 1 base, J lost 4 bases, and 4 bases stayed unmatched. Germline values: CDR1 LNHDA, CDR2 SQIVND (reference sequence). This CDR3 comprises 15 residues. This CDR3 is CASSIGQGLYNEQFF. The CDR3 coding sequence is TGTGCCAGTAGTATAGGTCAGGGACTATACAATGAGCAGTTCTTC.

A few counts support this clonotype. The V gene is TRBV19, the J gene TRBJ1-5; D remains unclear. In germline, CDR1 is LNHDA, CDR2 SQIVND (reference sequence). V dropped 4 bases and J dropped 2 bases, with 18 bases sitting between them. The CDR3 runs to 17 residues. CDR3 loop: CASSTARLTPGNQPQHF. The CDR3 DNA reads as TGTGCCAGTAGTACCGCACGACTAACCCCGGGCAATCAGCCCCAGCATTTT.

This clonotype was detected many times. The chain joins TRBV27 to TRBJ1-3; D remains unclear. V gave up 3 bases and J gave up 2 bases, with 11 bases separating them. The CDR3 totals 15 residues. Germline V gene sequence: CDR1 MNHEY, CDR2 SMNVEV (reference sequence). The CDR3 nucleotides read TGTGCCAGCAGTTTGGTCGGAACGGCTGGAAACACCATATATTTT. Residues: CASSLVGTAGNTIYF.

The table lists this clonotype with many counts. The chain carries TRBV7-3 and TRBJ2-1, with TRBD1 identical over 7 bases. J lost 7 bases, V lost 5 bases, and 11 bases had no gene match. In germline, CDR1 is SGHTA, CDR2 FQGTGA. The CDR3 loop spans 15 amino acids. DNA of the CDR3: TGTGCCAGCAGCCCAATGACAGGGCCACATAATGAGCAGTTCTTC. Amino acids: CASSPMTGPHNEQFF.